One and the same sample provided the 12 T cell receptor beta chains below, sequenced in a study of T cells in Graves' hyperthyroidism and ophthalmopathy. Template material for amplifying TCR beta CDR3 regions consisted of RNA transcripts. The HTBI primer set served for first-round RT-PCR of the TCR CDR3. TCRdb re-called the multiplex PCR reads through MiXCR, storing one row per CDR3 protein. The sample lists 250,000 to 400,000 distinct CDR3 sequences, 12% to 15% occurring once. The material sequenced was blood. The receptors come from a woman aged 35 to 49 with Graves' ophthalmopathy.

About this clonotype itself: A read error may be the cause here, since a much bigger clone is one base away. The V call is TRBV7-8, the J call TRBJ2-3; D is undetermined. Per germline, CDR1 SGHVS and CDR2 FQNEAQ. CDR3 length: 14 amino acids. This CDR3 reads CASSLVRGTDAQYF. Written as DNA, the CDR3 is TGTGCCAGCAGCTTAGTCCGAGGCACAGATGCGCAGTATTTT.

In its sample, this clonotype was seen many times. This sequence joins TRBV19 and TRBJ1-4, with 7 nucleotides matching TRBD1. The germline CDR1 and CDR2 sequences are LNHDA and SQIVND (reference sequence). V lost 9 bases to trimming and J lost 8 bases; unmatched junction nucleotides: 9. The CDR3 is made up of 13 amino acids. Here the CDR3 DNA reads TGTGCCAGCCACAGGGGCTTGTGGGAAAAACTGTTTTTT. Translation gives CASHRGLWEKLFF.

In this sample, this clonotype turned up many times. This chain connects TRBV7-2 to TRBJ2-3; D unresolved. V lost 1 base, J lost 2 bases, and 10 bases lay in between. The CDR3 extends over 15 amino acids. Germline V CDR1 and CDR2: SGHTA, FQGNSA. Here the CDR3 reads CASSLGSSLTDTQYF. For the CDR3, the DNA is TGTGCCAGCAGCTTAGGTAGCAGCCTCACAGATACGCAGTATTTT.

This clonotype has a count of ten or more. The rearrangement joins TRBV12-3 or TRBV12-4 to TRBJ2-2; 11 bases map to TRBD1. CDR3 length: 18 amino acids. V lost 1 base to trimming and J lost 0 bases; unmatched junction nucleotides: 4. For the CDR3, the DNA is TGTGCCAGCAGTTTAGTTACGGGACAGGGGGCGAACACCGGGGAGCTGTTTTTT. Protein sequence: CASSLVTGQGANTGELFF.

Remarks on this clonotype: One base away lies a much larger clone, so this may be a sequencing read error. The chain links TRBV6-1 to TRBJ2-2, with 8 bases aligning to TRBD2. Germline V CDR1 and CDR2: MNHNS, SASEGT. V lost 6 bases to trimming and J lost 4 bases; unmatched junction nucleotides: 7. The CDR3 runs to 15 residues. The CDR3 nucleotides read TGTGCCAGCAGGGGAACGGGGGGGGGCACCGGGGAGCTGTTTTTT. Its protein product is CASRGTGGGTGELFF.

Here the CDR3 reads CATLASTGELFF. CDR3 coding DNA: TGCGCCACCCTCGCCAGCACCGGGGAGCTGTTTTTT. This chain uses TRBV10-1 with TRBJ2-2; D gene uncertain. The CDR3 runs 12 residues. Germline V gene sequence: CDR1 WNHNN, CDR2 SYGVQD (reference sequence). Trimming removed 10 bases at V and 4 bases at J, with 10 bases between.

The V and J genes are TRBV15 and TRBJ1-1; D is unclear. The germline V gene encodes CDR1 LNHNV and CDR2 YYDKDF (reference sequence). The CDR3 has 14 amino acids. Trimming pared 1 base from V and 1 base from J, leaving 7 bases between. The CDR3 spells CATSRGAWNTEAFF. DNA of the CDR3: TGTGCCACCAGCAGAGGGGCATGGAACACTGAAGCTTTCTTT.

The sample holds many counts of this clonotype. The chain uses TRBV28 and TRBJ1-1; no definite D call. Trimming removed 7 bases from V and 4 bases from J, with 13 bases in between. Germline CDR1 MDHEN, CDR2 SYDVKM. The CDR3 extends over 13 amino acids. CDR3 nucleotide sequence: TGTGCCAGCAAGGTCCCTCCCGGCACTGAAGCTTTCTTT. This codes for CASKVPPGTEAFF.

A few counts support this clonotype. The chain joins TRBV5-4 to TRBJ1-1; D not resolved. This CDR3 comprises 13 residues. Germline loops: CDR1 SGHNT, CDR2 YYREEE (reference sequence). Trimming took off 5 bases at V and 5 bases at J, with 13 bases between the two ends. The CDR3 sequence is CASRLNGGTEAFF. CDR3 nucleotides: TGTGCCAGCAGGTTGAACGGCGGGACTGAAGCTTTCTTT.

This clonotype occurred many times. J is TRBJ1-1 and V is TRBV27, with D possibly TRBD1 on 5 matching bases. V was pared by 7 bases and J by 4 bases, with 16 bases between. The germline V gene has CDR1 MNHEY and CDR2 SMNVEV (reference sequence). The CDR3 runs to 14 residues. This CDR3 is CASKLKGPTTEAFF. CDR3 nucleotide sequence: TGTGCCAGCAAGTTAAAGGGGCCGACCACTGAAGCTTTCTTT.

This clonotype was detected only a few times. The J gene is TRBJ2-1, the V gene TRBV4-1; tentatively, D is TRBD1 (5 bases). Looked up from germline, CDR1 is MGHRA and CDR2 is YSYEKL. Trimming took 6 bases from V and 6 from J, leaving 15 bases between them. This CDR3 has 14 residues. CDR3 sequence (DNA): TGCGCCAGCAGACGCCTTAAGGGGATCAATGAGCAGTTCTTC. Its protein is CASRRLKGINEQFF.

The chain joins TRBV19 to TRBJ1-2, with a weak D call TRBD1 (5 bases). CDR3 size: 14 residues. V lost 7 bases and J 4 bases, leaving 16 bases between the germline ends. Per germline, CDR1 LNHDA and CDR2 SQIVND (reference sequence). The CDR3 nucleotides are TGTGCCAGTACTTTTTCGGGACGGATCTATGGCTACACCTTC. Its protein product is CASTFSGRIYGYTF. Combining the CDR3 with reference TRBV19 and TRBJ1-2 gives the whole variable domain DGGITQSPKYLFRKEGQNVTLSCEQNLNHDAMYWYRQDPGQGLRLIYYSQIVNDFQKGDIAEGYSVSREKKESFPLTVTSAQKNPTAFYLCASTFSGRIYGYTFGSGTRLTVV.